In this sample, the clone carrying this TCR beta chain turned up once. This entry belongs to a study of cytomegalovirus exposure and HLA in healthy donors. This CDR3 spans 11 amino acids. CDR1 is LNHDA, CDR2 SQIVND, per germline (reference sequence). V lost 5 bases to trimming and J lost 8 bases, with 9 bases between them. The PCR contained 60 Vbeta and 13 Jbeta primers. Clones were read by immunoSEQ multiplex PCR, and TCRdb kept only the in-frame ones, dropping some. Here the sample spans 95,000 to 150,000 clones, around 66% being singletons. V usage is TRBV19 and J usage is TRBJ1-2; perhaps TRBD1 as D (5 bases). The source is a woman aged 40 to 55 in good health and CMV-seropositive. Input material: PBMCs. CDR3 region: CASSHGQGYTF. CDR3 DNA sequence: TGTGCCAGTAGTCACGGACAAGGCTACACCTTC.